What follows is one T cell receptor (beta chain) and its context. This sample stems from a study of blood T cell repertoires in COVID-19. Here immunoSEQ multiplex PCR was the method, and the copy in TCRdb shows in-frame clones only, minus some. The sample comprises roughly 250,000 clones, about nine tenths of which are singletons, and under 2.5% rests with the top ten. The CDR3 has 13 residues. V was pared by 6 bases and J by 7 bases, with 10 bases between. CDR1 is LGHDT and CDR2 is YNNKEL in the germline V gene (reference sequence). Recruits, aged roughly 18 to 95 years, lived in 25 or so US areas. Categorization into cohorts depended on clinical history that participants reported. Symptom resolution, clearance, or two negative PCRs marked the recovered donors of Cohort 3.

The sequencing sample was made of PBMCs or T cells enriched from blood (not recorded which). The TCR was taken from a woman younger than 30 who had recovered from COVID-19. The chain joins TRBV3-1 (or the pseudogene TRBV3-2) to TRBJ1-6, with unresolved D. DNA for the CDR3: TGTGCCAGCAGATTTTCAGGAAATTCACCCCTCCACTTT. It codes for CASRFSGNSPLHF.